The next 20 T cell receptor beta chains were all read from a single sample in a study of identical twins (dated by TCRdb to 2016 to 2017). The library came from 5' RACE. Sequencing was performed on an Illumina HiSeq 2000. Clones were called with MiXCR by TCRdb after fastp trimmed the public reads at Q25, and only in-frame beta chains were retained. Identical CDR3 protein sequences are pooled into one entry, listed with their most common genes and DNA. This sample has around 200,000 distinct CDR3 sequences in its table, and less than 10% of those were observed once. The top ten clonotypes cover 5% to 5.5% of the sample. Sequenced material: memory (CD45RO+) T cells sorted from blood. What the cell subset or site label conveys for this sample: CD45RO+ enriched T cells. The receptors come from a woman aged 18-30 years in good health.

This clonotype was seen many times. The rearrangement links TRBV12-3 or TRBV12-4 to TRBJ2-2; TRBD1 might be the D (6 bases). Trimming took 6 bases from V and 2 from J, leaving 16 bases between them. The CDR3 extends over 16 amino acids. The CDR3 loop is CASSPDRIRNTGELFF. Here the CDR3 DNA reads TGTGCCAGCAGCCCCGACAGGATACGTAACACCGGGGAGCTGTTTTTT.

The sample holds many counts of this clonotype. The chain employs TRBV12-3 or TRBV12-4 and TRBJ2-1; 8 bases are shared with TRBD1. After removal of 4 bases from V and 4 bases from J, the junction contained 9 bases not matched to a gene. The CDR3 spans 16 residues. In nucleotides, the CDR3 is TGTGCCAGCAGTTACAGGGGGGTAAATCAGTACAATGAGCAGTTCTTC. This sequence encodes CASSYRGVNQYNEQFF.

This clonotype was seen at least ten times. The chain has TRBV20-1 and TRBJ2-1, with 7 bases identical to TRBD2. Unmatched junction bases numbered 6, after V lost 5 bases and J lost 2 bases. The CDR3 consists of 14 residues. The V gene's germline CDR1 is DFQATT and CDR2 SNEGSKA (reference sequence). The CDR3 DNA reads TGCAGTGCTTCACGGGACTATCCCTACAATGAGCAGTTCTTC. Its translation: CSASRDYPYNEQFF.

The rearrangement links TRBV28 to TRBJ2-1; D is ambiguous. V was shortened by 8 bases and J by 0 bases, with 11 bases between the two germline ends. The CDR3 sequence is 14 residues long. Germline V CDR1 and CDR2: MDHEN, SYDVKM. In DNA form, the CDR3 reads TGTGCCAGCCAGCCTGCCAGCTCCTACAATGAGCAGTTCTTC. Translated: CASQPASSYNEQFF.

This clonotype was counted ten times or more. The CDR3 protein is CATSRQGGNTGELFF. The CDR3 region has the DNA TGTGCCACAAGCCGACAGGGCGGGAACACCGGGGAGCTGTTTTTT. The chain recombines TRBV21-1 with TRBJ2-2; TRBD1 is the table's D call, not checked against the DNA. TRBV21-1 has pseudogene status. This CDR3 spans 15 amino acids.

Only a few counts were recorded for this clonotype. The V gene is TRBV30, the J gene TRBJ2-2; no firm D call. The CDR3 length is 11 residues. Trimming left V 5 bases short and J 2 bases short, with 3 bases between. Germline values: CDR1 GTSNPN, CDR2 SVGIG (reference sequence). The CDR3 nucleotides are TGTGCCTGGGGAAACACCGGGGAGCTGTTTTTT. The encoded protein is CAWGNTGELFF.

The chain combines TRBV6-1 with TRBJ2-1; 7 bases agree with TRBD2. The CDR3 has 15 amino acids. The germline gives CDR1 MNHNS, CDR2 SASEGT. The V gene end was trimmed by 4 bases and the J gene end by 7 bases; junction bases not matched to a gene: 10. The CDR3 nucleotides read TGTGCCAGCAGTGCCGGGAGGATCGGACGGAATGAGCAGTTCTTC. Protein product: CASSAGRIGRNEQFF.

This clonotype appeared a few times. The chain uses TRBV20-1 and TRBJ2-1; weak D call: TRBD2 (6 bases). Trimming cost V 1 base and J 2 bases, with 12 bases left between them. Germline V gives CDR1 DFQATT, CDR2 SNEGSKA (reference sequence). This CDR3 spans 15 amino acids. The CDR3 sequence: CSARGGTEAYNEQFF. The CDR3 DNA is TGCAGTGCTAGAGGCGGGACCGAGGCCTACAATGAGCAGTTCTTC.

The genes are TRBV7-2 and TRBJ2-7; 8 bases line up with TRBD2. Trimming removed 5 bases from V and 6 bases from J; junction bases left unmatched: 12. Germline lookup yields CDR1 SGHTA and CDR2 FQGNSA. CDR3 length: 15 amino acids. The CDR3 coding sequence is TGTGCCAGCAGCACTGTAGCGGGATCGACCTGCGAGCAGTACTTC. It codes for CASSTVAGSTCEQYF. The full variable domain, its missing parts supplied by reference TRBV7-2 and TRBJ2-7, is GAGVSQSPSNKVTEKGKDVELRCDPISGHTALYWYRQSLGQGLEFLIYFQGNSAPDKSGLPSDRFSAERTGGSVSTLTIQRTQQEDSAVYLCASSTVAGSTCEQYFGPGTRLTVT.

This clonotype was seen at least ten times. The V gene is TRBV20-1, the J gene TRBJ2-5; tentatively, D is TRBD2 (5 bases). CDR3 size: 14 residues. From germline, CDR1 is DFQATT and CDR2 SNEGSKA (reference sequence). V was cut by 6 bases and J by 1 base, with 15 bases left in between. This CDR3 is CSAPRAGSQETQYF. The CDR3 DNA is TGCAGTGCACCGAGGGCAGGCTCCCAAGAGACCCAGTACTTC.

This clonotype has just a few counts. The genes are TRBV2 and TRBJ1-4; 8 positions match TRBD1. Losses at the gene ends were 5 bases for V and 12 bases for J; bases not matched to a gene: 8. This CDR3 has 13 residues. Germline CDR1 is SNHLY and CDR2 is FYNNEI. CDR3 nucleotides: TGTGCCAGCAGTTCAGGAGACAGGGGAGAACTGTTTTTT. This gives the protein CASSSGDRGELFF.

This chain uses TRBV5-6 with TRBJ2-7; no clear D gene. V dropped 3 bases and J dropped 4 bases, with 14 bases sitting between them. The CDR3 covers 14 residues. Germline assignment: CDR1 SGHDT and CDR2 YYEEEE. The CDR3 DNA follows: TGTGCCAGCAGCTCCTACAGATTGTCGTACGAGCAGTACTTC. Protein product: CASSSYRLSYEQYF.

This clonotype has just a few counts. CDR3 nucleotide sequence: TGTGCCAGCAGGATAGCGGGGGGGGGGTACAATGAGCAGTTCTTC. This sequence encodes CASRIAGGGYNEQFF. This chain joins TRBV12-3 or TRBV12-4 and TRBJ2-1, with 11 positions matching TRBD2. This CDR3 has 15 amino acids. Trimming took 6 bases from V and 4 from J; bases not matched to a gene: 5.

This clonotype was counted at least ten times. The chain couples TRBV20-1 to TRBJ2-1; D is possibly TRBD2 (6 bases). Germline V gives CDR1 DFQATT, CDR2 SNEGSKA (reference sequence). This CDR3 has 16 residues. V lost 5 bases, J lost 2 bases, and 19 bases lay in between. CDR3 in amino acids: CSASTGAGDPYNEQFF. For the CDR3, the DNA is TGCAGTGCTTCCACGGGAGCCGGGGACCCCTACAATGAGCAGTTCTTC.

The chain uses TRBV7-9 and TRBJ2-3, with D possibly matching TRBD2 (7 bases). The CDR3 sequence is 17 residues long. Germline-derived CDR1 and CDR2 are SEHNR and FQNEAQ (reference sequence). V lost 3 bases and J lost 0, with 16 bases in between. In DNA form, the CDR3 reads TGTGCCAGCAGCTTCGGGGGGCTTAGGCTTAGCACAGATACGCAGTATTTT. Translation gives CASSFGGLRLSTDTQYF.

The chain carries TRBV6-5 and TRBJ2-1; a possible D gene is TRBD2 (5 bases). Trimming pared 7 bases from V and 2 bases from J, leaving 15 bases between. The CDR3 contains 15 residues. Germline CDR1 MNHEY, CDR2 SVGAGI. CDR3 DNA: TGTGCCAGCACTTTGAGCCTAGCCGCCTACAATGAGCAGTTCTTC. This translates into CASTLSLAAYNEQFF.

The chain joins TRBV6-1 to TRBJ2-3; TRBD2 is a possible D gene (5 bases). The ends were cut back, 10 bases at V and 1 base at J, with 15 bases in the middle. The CDR3 contains 14 residues. From germline, CDR1 is MNHNS and CDR2 SASEGT. DNA of the CDR3: TGTGCCACCCAGACTACTTGGGGCACAGATACGCAGTATTTT. Translating it yields CATQTTWGTDTQYF.

This clonotype was found once. The chain uses TRBV2 and TRBJ2-1; 9 nucleotides match TRBD2. V was clipped by 5 bases and J by 8 bases; unmatched bases: 10. The CDR3 contains 15 residues. Germline CDR1 SNHLY, CDR2 FYNNEI. The CDR3 nucleotides read TGTGCCAGCAGTCGGAGCGGGGGGAGAGCGTATGAGCAGTTCTTC. As protein: CASSRSGGRAYEQFF.

The chain has TRBV19 and TRBJ1-4; D uncertain. In germline, CDR1 is LNHDA, CDR2 SQIVND (reference sequence). V lost 5 bases and J lost 2, with 9 bases in between. This CDR3 has 14 residues. CDR3 sequence: CASSFAETNEKLFF. The CDR3 DNA follows: TGTGCCAGTAGTTTCGCAGAGACTAATGAAAAACTGTTTTTT.

This clonotype was found a few times. The CDR3 DNA sequence: TGCAGTGCTAGACTCAAGGGACAGAACAATTCACCCCTCCACTTT. Translating gives CSARLKGQNNSPLHF. The chain links TRBV20-1 to TRBJ1-6; 7 positions agree with TRBD1. Unmatched junction bases numbered 8, after V lost 2 bases and J lost 7 bases. The CDR3 is 15 amino acids. Germline V gene sequence: CDR1 DFQATT, CDR2 SNEGSKA (reference sequence).